This T cell receptor (beta chain) was retrieved from a study of blood T cell repertoires in COVID-19 (dated by TCRdb to 2018 to 2020). Broadly, across the study: Samples from collaborators originated in the United States, Italy and Spain and spanned both the acute and convalescent phases of COVID-19. The prospective study material was composed of cDNA or gDNA derived from T cells, B-cell-depleted T cells, or PBMCs. Deeply sampled blood TCRbeta repertoires from subjects exposed to, actively infected with, or recovered from COVID-19 were included in the dataset. The repertoires were made available in a free public database intended to serve as a resource for research on the immune response to SARS-CoV-2. Samples came from the ongoing ImmuneRACE study (first 160 participants) plus 1,254 subjects from 6 global collaborators. The sample metadata nearly always contained a de-identified subject ID, COVID-19 status, age in years and sex. Where HLA class I and class II types were available, the types were taken from metadata supplied by the sample provider, not from assay-based typing. Results and caveats for the whole study, not just this receptor: The amount of clinical and demographic metadata varied by source and participant and was provided uncurated.

V and J are trimmed by 10 bases and 2 bases, and the gene matches miss 11 bases of the junction. The CDR3, from cysteine to phenylalanine, totals 15 residues. Only the CDR3 portion is preserved as DNA: 45 bases, with reading frame beginning at the first base. For CDR1 and CDR2, the germline V gene lists MDHEN and SYDVKM. Note on this clone: Its binding antigen is unknown. No base qualities exist here, and no much larger clone lies one base off it.

TCRbeta CDR3 regions were amplified from genomic DNA by means of the immunoSEQ Assay, a bias-controlled multiplex PCR. In the paper's pipeline: The number of nucleated cells in each sample was estimated from the amplification of reference gene primers within the assay. Sequence reads were collapsed and filtered to measure the absolute abundance of every unique TCRbeta CDR3 rearrangement. For each sample, productive Simpson clonality was calculated by taking the square root of Simpson's diversity index across productive rearrangements. TCRdb stores this immuneACCESS table with in-frame sequences only. Part of the clones is absent; in the studies checked, under half of the shortfall reflects unresolved V genes, and no reason is known for the rest. V, J and clone size are those of that table, while D and trimming were read from the DNA. This sample holds a few hundred thousand clones; over 75% were observed only once. The ten most abundant clones make up 7% to 8.5% of the sample.

In the prospective study, participants were about 18 to 95 years old, resided in approximately 25 geographic areas of the United States, and were enrolled through a virtual design. In the prospective study, participants were assigned to cohorts based on the clinical history participants reported in a screening survey and a study questionnaire. Mobile phlebotomists in the prospective study collected whole blood, serum and a nasopharyngeal or oropharyngeal swab from every participant. Additional blood draws and questionnaires over an approximately two-month period could optionally be provided by prospective study participants. Before DNA extraction, blood samples from the prospective study were shipped at room temperature or frozen.

The sequenced material came from PBMCs or T cells enriched from blood (not recorded which). The source of this sequence is a woman aged 40 to 49 with acute COVID-19. Recombination joined TRBV28 with TRBJ1-5; TRBD1 lines up with 7 middle nucleotides. In nucleotides, the sequence is TGTGCCACCATACCAAGGGGGCTAGGCAATCAGCCCCAGCATTTT. Its product reads: CATIPRGLGNQPQHF.